This TCR beta chain came from a study of shared clonotypes between healthy human individuals. Worth noting for this clone: The identical CDR3 is also encoded by other nucleotide sequences in the sample.

Here immunoSEQ multiplex PCR was the method, and the copy in TCRdb shows in-frame clones only, minus some. The sample contains about 2.4 million clones, more than 85% of which appear only once. This TCR was recovered from a man younger than 35 in good health. Some clones in this sample may be carry-over from other donors' samples. The sample consisted of naive CD4+ T cells from PBMCs. Documented subset: CD45RA+ positively selected.

Here the CDR3 reads CASSFSGQSPLHF. CDR3 coding DNA: TGTGCCAGCAGTTTCTCGGGACAGTCACCCCTCCACTTT. This rearrangement joins TRBV27 to TRBJ1-6, with TRBD1 matching over 7 bases. Germline-derived CDR1 and CDR2 are MNHEY and SMNVEV (reference sequence). V shed 3 bases and J 10 bases; nucleotides not matched to a gene: 3. The CDR3 is 13 amino acids.